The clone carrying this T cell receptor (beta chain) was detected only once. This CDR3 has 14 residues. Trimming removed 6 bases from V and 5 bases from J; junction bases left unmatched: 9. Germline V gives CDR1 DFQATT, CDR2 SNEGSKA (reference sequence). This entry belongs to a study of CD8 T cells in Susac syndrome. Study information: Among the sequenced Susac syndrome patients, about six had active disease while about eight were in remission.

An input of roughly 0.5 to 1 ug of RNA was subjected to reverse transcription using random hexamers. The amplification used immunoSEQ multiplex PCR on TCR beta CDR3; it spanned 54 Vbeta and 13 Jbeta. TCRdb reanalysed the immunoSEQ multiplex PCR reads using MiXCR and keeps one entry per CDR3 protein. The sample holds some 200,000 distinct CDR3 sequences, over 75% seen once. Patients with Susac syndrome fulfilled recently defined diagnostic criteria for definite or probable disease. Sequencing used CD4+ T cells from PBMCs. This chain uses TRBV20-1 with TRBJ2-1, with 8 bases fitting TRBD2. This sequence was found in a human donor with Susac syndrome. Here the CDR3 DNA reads TGCAGTGCCCTAAAAGCGGGAGTGAACAATGAGCAGTTCTTC. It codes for CSALKAGVNNEQFF.